The source of this TCR beta chain is a study of blood T cells in healthy people across ages. Points from the study as a whole: A strong correlation between TCR beta diversity and naive T cell percentage was seen. In long-lived donors, naive CD4+ cell counts and diversity exceeded those of aged donors.

A J-beta primer mix and a sample-barcoded 5' primer were used in a second PCR of roughly 6 to 11 cycles. All cDNA molecules were each tagged by a template-switch adaptor with 12 random nucleotides. One entry per CDR3 protein results from TCRdb running MiXCR on the 5' RACE reads. The repertoire holds over 600,000 distinct CDR3 sequences, with about half as singletons. On this clonotype itself: What it recognizes is unknown.

V was clipped by 6 bases and J by 1 base; unmatched bases: 6. The CDR3 has 15 amino acids. Germline V lookup: CDR1 SNHLY, CDR2 FYNNEI. This chain uses TRBV2 with TRBJ1-5; 7 nucleotides match TRBD1. The receptor's source is a man aged 80 or over in good health. Specimen: blood. DNA of the CDR3: TGTGCCAGCAGAGACTGGACAGGCAGCAATCAGCCCCAGCATTTT. This translates into CASRDWTGSNQPQHF.